This TCR beta chain derives from a study of OX40 agonist ivuxolimab in advanced cancers. Study background: As their treatment, patients were administered ivuxolimab, an agonistic anti-OX40 (CD134) antibody.

Overall study results and limits: The 0.1-3.0 mg/kg partial responders had among the lowest clonal expansion. Among some nonresponders, normalized T-cell clonal expansion was also low. Clonal expansion was seen in CD4+ and CD8+ blood T cells by week 6 at 0.1 to 3.0 mg/kg.

Comments on this clone: The target antigen is unknown.

Assay used: immunoSEQ multiplex PCR; TCRdb lists only in-frame clones, some missing. The sample holds roughly 44,000 clones, around 86% seen once. Germline-derived CDR1 and CDR2 are MNHEY and SMNVEV (reference sequence). The length of the CDR3 is 13 residues. Deletions cut 3 bases from V and 7 bases from J, with 9 bases between. The TCR comes from an adult with an advanced solid tumor such as melanoma, head and neck, liver or kidney cancer. The sequencing used CD4+ or CD8+ T cells sorted from blood, collected in a trial of the OX40 agonist ivuxolimab. The rearrangement links TRBV27 to TRBJ2-2, with D perhaps matching TRBD2 (6 bases). DNA of the CDR3: TGTGCCAGCAGTTTTGGGGGAGGCGGGGAGCTGTTTTTT. Encoded protein: CASSFGGGGELFF.